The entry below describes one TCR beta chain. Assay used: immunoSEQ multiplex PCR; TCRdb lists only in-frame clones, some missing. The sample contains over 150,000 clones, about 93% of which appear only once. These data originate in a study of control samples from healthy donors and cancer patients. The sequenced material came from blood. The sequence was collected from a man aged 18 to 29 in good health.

CDR3 DNA: TGTGCCAGCAGTTACTGGCTCGGGGAAGGCGACTATGGCTACACCTTC. Protein sequence: CASSYWLGEGDYGYTF. This rearrangement joins TRBV6-5 to TRBJ1-2; D unclear. The CDR3 is made up of 16 amino acids. Germline CDR1 and CDR2: MNHEY and SVGAGI. Trimming shortened V by 1 base and J by 3 bases, and 15 bases separated the two germline ends.